One sample yielded the 17 T cell receptor beta chains listed below, sequenced in a study of blood T cell repertoires in COVID-19. The assay was immunoSEQ multiplex PCR, and TCRdb's table has in-frame clones only and misses some. Seen here are 200,000 to 300,000 clones, more than 85% observed once, and the top ten hold about 7.6%. Specimen: peripheral blood. These receptors all stem from a woman aged 70-85 years with active or convalescent COVID-19.

J is TRBJ2-2 and V is TRBV15, with TRBD2 as a possible D gene (6 bases). V shed 1 base and J shed 4 bases, with 10 bases lying between them. The germline V gene has CDR1 LNHNV and CDR2 YYDKDF (reference sequence). The CDR3 is 15 residues long. This CDR3 reads CATSRVRGSTGELFF. DNA of the CDR3: TGTGCCACCAGCAGAGTCCGGGGGAGCACCGGGGAGCTGTTTTTT.

This sequence joins TRBV7-9 and TRBJ1-1, with D perhaps TRBD1 (5 bases). The germline gives CDR1 SEHNR, CDR2 FQNEAQ (reference sequence). The CDR3 totals 15 residues. The V end was cut by 5 bases, the J end by 6 bases, with 19 bases between. In nucleotides, the CDR3 is TGTGCCAGCAGCCCTTGGGGCTCATATGTGGCTGAAGCTTTCTTT. This codes for CASSPWGSYVAEAFF.

This clone has a single count. The chain uses TRBV10-3 and TRBJ1-1; weak D call: TRBD1 (5 bases). The CDR3 length is 13 residues. Trimming cost V 9 bases and J 0 bases, with 11 bases left between them. Germline V gives CDR1 ENHRY, CDR2 SYGVKD. The CDR3, as DNA: TGTGCCATTTCGGGGGGGTTGAACACTGAAGCTTTCTTT. This sequence encodes CAISGGLNTEAFF.

This clone was counted between two and nine times. This chain joins TRBV19 and TRBJ1-1; 7 bases agree with TRBD1. With 7 bases clipped from V and 3 bases from J, the junction kept 5 bases outside the gene matches. The length of the CDR3 is 13 residues. Germline V gene sequence: CDR1 LNHDA, CDR2 SQIVND (reference sequence). The CDR3 bases are TGTGCCAGTATGGCCAGGGGGTACACTGAAGCTTTCTTT. Protein: CASMARGYTEAFF.

J is TRBJ2-7 and V is TRBV25-1; 8 bases match TRBD2. The CDR3 length is 13 residues. Germline-derived CDR1 and CDR2 are MGHDK and SYGVNS. The trim removed 8 bases at V and 5 bases at J, leaving 8 bases unmatched. The CDR3 bases are TGTGCCAGCTCCCGCGCGGGGGGCCACGAGCAGTACTTC. Protein: CASSRAGGHEQYF.

This clone was detected only once. V and J are TRBV6-5 and TRBJ1-4, with D possibly being TRBD1 (6 bases). CDR3 length: 15 amino acids. Germline values: CDR1 MNHEY, CDR2 SVGAGI. V gave up 6 bases and J gave up 3 bases, with 14 bases separating them. In nucleotides, the CDR3 is TGTGCCAGCAGGACTTCAGGGGTGTCTAATGAAAAACTGTTTTTT. It yields the protein CASRTSGVSNEKLFF.

V usage is TRBV10-3 and J usage is TRBJ2-5, with D perhaps TRBD2 (5 bases). This CDR3 is built from 15 residues. Germline-derived CDR1 and CDR2 are ENHRY and SYGVKD. With 0 bases removed from V and 5 bases from J, the gap between germline ends came to 13 bases. The DNA of the CDR3 is TGTGCCATCAGTGAGTCGACGAGGGTTGCGGAGACCCAGTACTTC. As protein: CAISESTRVAETQYF.

Comment on this clone: A read error may account for a junction end that differs from germline. The chain combines TRBV6-5 with TRBJ1-1; D not certain. The CDR3 sequence is 13 residues long. The germline V gene encodes CDR1 MNHEY and CDR2 SVGAGI. The DNA of the CDR3 is TGTGCCAGCATTCTCCCGGGAACCACTAAAGCTTTCTTT. It yields the protein CASILPGTTKAFF.

The chain recombines TRBV6-5 with TRBJ1-4, with a tentative D call TRBD1 (6 bases). Germline-derived CDR1 and CDR2 are MNHEY and SVGAGI. The CDR3 covers 14 residues. The ends were cut back, 2 bases at V and 6 bases at J, with 10 bases in the middle. DNA for the CDR3: TGTGCCAGCAGTTACAGAGGGGGGGATGAAAAACTGTTTTTT. Its protein is CASSYRGGDEKLFF.

The V and J genes are TRBV5-1 and TRBJ2-5, with D perhaps matching TRBD1 (6 bases). Germline values: CDR1 SGHRS, CDR2 YFSETQ. Trimming removed 3 bases from V and 1 base from J, with 13 bases in between. CDR3 length equals 15 residues. The CDR3 sequence: CASSSLGTPQETQYF. Here the CDR3 DNA reads TGCGCCAGCAGCTCGCTCGGGACACCCCAAGAGACCCAGTACTTC.

The chain carries TRBV11-2 and TRBJ2-3; the D is unclear. V was shortened by 5 bases and J by 2 bases, with 5 bases between the two germline ends. This CDR3 is built from 12 residues. The germline V gene has CDR1 SGHAT and CDR2 FQNNGV. CDR3 sequence reads: CASSRFTDTQYF. The CDR3 DNA follows: TGTGCCAGCAGCCGTTTCACAGATACGCAGTATTTT. The full variable domain, rest sourced from reference TRBV11-2 and TRBJ2-3, is EAGVAQSPRYKIIEKRQSVAFWCNPISGHATLYWYQQILGQGPKLLIQFQNNGVVDDSQLPKDRFSAERLKGVDSTLKIQPAKLEDSAVYLCASSRFTDTQYFGPGTRLTVL.

J is TRBJ2-7 and V is TRBV6-6; maybe TRBD1 (5 bases). The germline CDR1 and CDR2 sequences are MNHNY and SVGAGI (reference sequence). Trimming pared 2 bases from V and 5 bases from J, leaving 7 bases between. The CDR3 has 12 amino acids. The CDR3 protein is CASSYVGDEQYF. The CDR3 DNA is TGTGCCAGCAGTTACGTAGGGGACGAGCAGTACTTC.

The chain joins TRBV5-1 to TRBJ1-1; 9 nucleotides agree with TRBD1. Germline trimming cut 1 base from V and 2 bases from J; bases unmatched to any gene: 12. The CDR3 covers 18 residues. CDR1 is SGHRS and CDR2 is YFSETQ in the germline V gene. The CDR3 DNA follows: TGCGCCAGCAGCTTGACCCCCGGGACAGGGATGGGCAACACTGAAGCTTTCTTT. The encoded protein is CASSLTPGTGMGNTEAFF.

This chain links TRBV12-3 or TRBV12-4 with TRBJ2-5; D not resolved. V lost 3 bases to trimming and J lost 2 bases, with 7 bases between them. The CDR3 contains 13 residues. The CDR3, as DNA: TGTGCCAGCAGTTTCGATCTACAAGAGACCCAGTACTTC. Protein: CASSFDLQETQYF.

This chain uses TRBV7-8 with TRBJ2-2, with D perhaps matching TRBD2 (5 bases). The CDR3 has 15 amino acids. Germline loops: CDR1 SGHVS, CDR2 FQNEAQ. The ends were cut back, 3 bases at V and 6 bases at J, with 14 bases in the middle. Here the CDR3 reads CASSFSGPGAGELFF. Here the CDR3 DNA reads TGTGCCAGCAGCTTTTCCGGCCCCGGGGCCGGGGAGCTGTTTTTT.

J is TRBJ1-6 and V is TRBV20-1; D is unresolved. Trimming cost V 3 bases and J 0 bases, with 15 bases left between them. CDR3 length: 17 residues. Germline lookup yields CDR1 DFQATT and CDR2 SNEGSKA (reference sequence). CDR3 sequence reads: CSASIRRRSSYNSPLHF. CDR3 in DNA: TGCAGTGCTAGTATCAGGCGGAGGAGCTCCTATAATTCACCCCTCCACTTT.

The chain has TRBV2 and TRBJ2-3; 7 bases line up with TRBD2. The CDR3 consists of 15 residues. CDR1 and CDR2 from the germline V gene are SNHLY and FYNNEI. Trimming took 6 bases from V and 6 from J; bases not matched to a gene: 12. CDR3 region: CASRDPGLQADTQYF. For the CDR3, the DNA is TGTGCCAGCAGAGACCCGGGACTACAAGCGGATACGCAGTATTTT.